This TCR beta chain emerged from a study of T cell changes during pregnancy in multiple sclerosis. Clones were sequenced by immunoSEQ multiplex PCR, and TCRdb holds only the in-frame ones, with some missing. The table records some 49,000 clones, 90% of them present only once. CDR1 and CDR2 (germline): MNHEY, SVGAGI. Trimming took 4 bases from V and 3 from J; bases not matched to a gene: 6. This CDR3 is built from 16 residues. The input for sequencing was peripheral blood, taken after pregnancy. The chain uses TRBV6-5 and TRBJ1-3; 10 positions match TRBD1. The sequence was collected from a female donor in good health, enrolled as a control in a pregnancy study. The CDR3: CASSFDRGQRGNTIYF. The CDR3 DNA follows: TGTGCCAGCAGTTTCGACAGGGGGCAGCGTGGAAACACCATATATTTT.